This TCR beta chain comes out of a study of control samples from healthy donors and cancer patients. Repertoires were generated with immunoSEQ multiplex PCR, while TCRdb's copy carries only in-frame clones and drops some. The repertoire holds 170,000 or so clones, with more than 85% as singletons. The V gene's germline CDR1 is LNHDA and CDR2 SQIVND (reference sequence). CDR3 length: 15 amino acids. Trimming cost V 6 bases and J 1 base; bases outside gene matches: 4. The sequenced material came from blood. The chain carries TRBV19 and TRBJ2-3, with 10 nucleotides matching TRBD1. The receptor's source is a middle-aged woman in good health. The CDR3 coding sequence is TGTGCCAGTAGCCCGACAGGGGGCGGCACAGATACGCAGTATTTT. Translated, it gives CASSPTGGGTDTQYF.